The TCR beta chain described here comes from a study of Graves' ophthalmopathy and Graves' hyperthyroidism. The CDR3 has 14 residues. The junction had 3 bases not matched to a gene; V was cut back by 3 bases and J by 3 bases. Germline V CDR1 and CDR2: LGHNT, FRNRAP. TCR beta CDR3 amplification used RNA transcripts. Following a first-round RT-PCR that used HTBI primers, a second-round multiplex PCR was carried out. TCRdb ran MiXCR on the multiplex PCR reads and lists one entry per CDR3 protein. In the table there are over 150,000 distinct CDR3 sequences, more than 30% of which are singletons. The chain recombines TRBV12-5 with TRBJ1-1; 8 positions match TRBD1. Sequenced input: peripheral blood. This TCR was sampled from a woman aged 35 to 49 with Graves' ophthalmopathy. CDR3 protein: CASGLGTGYTEAFF. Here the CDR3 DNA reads TGTGCTAGTGGTTTAGGGACAGGTTACACTGAAGCTTTCTTT.